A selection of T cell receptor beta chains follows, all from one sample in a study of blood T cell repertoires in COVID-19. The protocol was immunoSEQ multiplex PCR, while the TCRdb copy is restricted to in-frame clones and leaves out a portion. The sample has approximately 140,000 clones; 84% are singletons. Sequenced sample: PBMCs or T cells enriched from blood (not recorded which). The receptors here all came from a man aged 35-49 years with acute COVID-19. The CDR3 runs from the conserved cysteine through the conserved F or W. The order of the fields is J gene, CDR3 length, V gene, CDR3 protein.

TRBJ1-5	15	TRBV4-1	CASSFDINSNQPQHF
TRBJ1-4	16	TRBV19	CASSPTGGAANEKLFF
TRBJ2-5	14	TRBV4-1	CASSQGETQETQYF
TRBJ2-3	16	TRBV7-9	CASSPPRNSGKDTQYF
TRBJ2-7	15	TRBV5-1	CASSLEPAGSYEQYF
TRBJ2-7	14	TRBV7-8	CASSLEGQGYEQYF
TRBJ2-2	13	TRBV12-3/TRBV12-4	CASSSRVAGELFF
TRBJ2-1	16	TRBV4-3	CASSQARVAGKNEQFF
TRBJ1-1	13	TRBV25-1	CASSARQNTEAFF
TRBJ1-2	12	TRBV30	CAWSHYNYGYTF
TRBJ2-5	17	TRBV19	CASSIDLASGRAEAQYF
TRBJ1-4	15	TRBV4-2	CASSQESRVNEKLFF
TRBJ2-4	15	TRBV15	CATSRGIKGGNIQYF
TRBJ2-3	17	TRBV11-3	CASSLGASGRPTDTQYF
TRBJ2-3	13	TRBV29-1	CSVETAGTDTQYF
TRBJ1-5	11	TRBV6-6	CASRGNQPQHF
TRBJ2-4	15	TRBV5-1	CASSLNPQGGHIQYF
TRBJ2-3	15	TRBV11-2	CASSLDRGGADTQYF
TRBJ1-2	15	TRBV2	CASRGWDRQEYGYTF
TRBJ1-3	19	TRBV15	CATSRDWTGQSSSGNTIYF
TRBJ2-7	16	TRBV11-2	CASSLSPRTGSYEQYF
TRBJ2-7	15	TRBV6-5	CASRTGILGTYEQYF
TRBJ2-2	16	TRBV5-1	CASSLSRDRGAGELFF
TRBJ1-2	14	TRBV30	CAWSPPDRYYGYTF
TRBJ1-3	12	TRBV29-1	CSLMDRGNTIYF
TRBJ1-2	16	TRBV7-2	CASSPRTGDVPRGYTF
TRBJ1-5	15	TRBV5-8	CASRLQGAPNQPQHF
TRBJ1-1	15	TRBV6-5	CASINPGQRNTEAFF
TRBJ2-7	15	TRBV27	CASSPGLAGAYEQYF
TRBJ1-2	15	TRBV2	CASSEALGSGIGYTF
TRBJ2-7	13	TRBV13	CASSAWRRNEQYF
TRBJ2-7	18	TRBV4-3	CASSQEEVRDNYSYEQYF
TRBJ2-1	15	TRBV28	CASSLGGGLYNEQFF
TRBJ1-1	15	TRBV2	CASSAGGIMNTEAFF
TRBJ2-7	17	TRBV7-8	CASSPDRGIGFSYEQYF
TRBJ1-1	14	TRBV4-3	CASSQDHRVTEAFF
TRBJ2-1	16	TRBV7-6	CASSLYSGTGYNEQFF
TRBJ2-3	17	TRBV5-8	CASSLLGGTNGPDTQYF
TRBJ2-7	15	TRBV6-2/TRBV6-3	CASSYSSYPSYEQYF
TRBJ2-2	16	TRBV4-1	CASSQPDRDGTGELFF
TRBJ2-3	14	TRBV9	CASSVTGGKDTQYF
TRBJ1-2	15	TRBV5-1	CASSLEGTGFAGYTF
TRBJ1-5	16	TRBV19	CASGNRGGVREQPQHF
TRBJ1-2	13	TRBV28	CASRRRTNEGYTF
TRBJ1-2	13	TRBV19	CASSHDRGYGYTF